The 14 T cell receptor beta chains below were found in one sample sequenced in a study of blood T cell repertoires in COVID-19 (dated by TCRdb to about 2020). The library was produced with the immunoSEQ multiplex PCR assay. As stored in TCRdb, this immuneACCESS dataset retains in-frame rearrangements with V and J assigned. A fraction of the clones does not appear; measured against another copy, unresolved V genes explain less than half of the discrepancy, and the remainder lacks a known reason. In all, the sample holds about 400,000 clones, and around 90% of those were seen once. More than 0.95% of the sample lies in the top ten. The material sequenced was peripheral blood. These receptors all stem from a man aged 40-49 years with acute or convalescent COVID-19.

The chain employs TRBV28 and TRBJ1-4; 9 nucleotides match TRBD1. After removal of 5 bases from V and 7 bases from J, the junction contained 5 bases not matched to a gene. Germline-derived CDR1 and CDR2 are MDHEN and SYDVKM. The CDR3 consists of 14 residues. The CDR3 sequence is CASSTNRGLEKLFF. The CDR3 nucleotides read TGTGCCAGCAGTACAAACAGGGGGCTTGAAAAACTGTTTTTT.

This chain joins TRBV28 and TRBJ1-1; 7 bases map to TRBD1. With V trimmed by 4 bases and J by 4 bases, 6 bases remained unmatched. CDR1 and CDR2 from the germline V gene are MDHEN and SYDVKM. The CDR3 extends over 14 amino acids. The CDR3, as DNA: TGTGCCAGCAGTTCACAGGGGCTGGTCACTGAAGCTTTCTTT. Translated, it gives CASSSQGLVTEAFF.

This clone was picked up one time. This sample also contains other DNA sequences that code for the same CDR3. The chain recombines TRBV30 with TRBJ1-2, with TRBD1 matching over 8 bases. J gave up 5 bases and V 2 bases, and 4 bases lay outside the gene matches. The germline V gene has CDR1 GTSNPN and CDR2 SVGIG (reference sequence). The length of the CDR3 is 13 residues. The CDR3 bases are TGTGCCTGGAGTCCTGACAGGGGATATGGCTACACCTTC. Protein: CAWSPDRGYGYTF.

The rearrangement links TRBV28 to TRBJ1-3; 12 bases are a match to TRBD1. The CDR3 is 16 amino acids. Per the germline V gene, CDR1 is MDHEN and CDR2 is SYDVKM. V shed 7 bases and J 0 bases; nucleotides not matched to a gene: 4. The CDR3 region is CASKGQGANSGNTIYF. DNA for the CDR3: TGTGCCAGCAAGGGACAGGGGGCGAACTCTGGAAACACCATATATTTT. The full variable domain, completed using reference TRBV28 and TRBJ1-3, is DVKVTQSSRYLVKRTGEKVFLECVQDMDHENMFWYRQDPGLGLRLIYFSYDVKMKEKGDIPEGYSVSREKKERFSLILESASTNQTSMYLCASKGQGANSGNTIYFGEGSWLTVV.

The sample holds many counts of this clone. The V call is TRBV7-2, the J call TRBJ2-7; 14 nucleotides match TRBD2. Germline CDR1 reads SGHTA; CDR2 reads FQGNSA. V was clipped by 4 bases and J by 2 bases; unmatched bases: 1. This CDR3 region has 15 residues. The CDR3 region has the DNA TGTGCCAGCAGCTCGACTAGCGGGGGGGCCTACGAGCAGTACTTC. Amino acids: CASSSTSGGAYEQYF.

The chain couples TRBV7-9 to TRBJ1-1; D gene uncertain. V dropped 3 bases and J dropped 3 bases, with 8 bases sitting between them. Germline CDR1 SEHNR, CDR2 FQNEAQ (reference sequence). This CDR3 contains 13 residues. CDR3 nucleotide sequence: TGTGCCAGCAGCTTGAATAGCGACACTGAAGCTTTCTTT. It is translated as CASSLNSDTEAFF.

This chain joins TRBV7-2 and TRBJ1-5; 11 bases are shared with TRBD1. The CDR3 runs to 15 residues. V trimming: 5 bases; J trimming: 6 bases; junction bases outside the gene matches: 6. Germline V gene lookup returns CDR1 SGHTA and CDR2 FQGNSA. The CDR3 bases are TGTGCCAGCAGCCCAGGACAGGGGGCAGGTCAGCCCCAGCATTTT. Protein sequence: CASSPGQGAGQPQHF.

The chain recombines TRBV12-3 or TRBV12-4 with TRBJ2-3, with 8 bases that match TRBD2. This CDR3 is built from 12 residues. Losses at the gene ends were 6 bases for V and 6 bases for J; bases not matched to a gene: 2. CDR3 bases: TGTGCCAGCAGCCGGGGGGGCGATACGCAGTATTTT. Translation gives CASSRGGDTQYF.

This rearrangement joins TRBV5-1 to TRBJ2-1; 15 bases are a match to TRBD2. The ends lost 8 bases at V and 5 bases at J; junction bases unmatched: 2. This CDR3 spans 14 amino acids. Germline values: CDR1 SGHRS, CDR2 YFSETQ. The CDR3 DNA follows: TGCGCCAGTGGACTAGCGGGGGGGAACAATGAGCAGTTCTTC. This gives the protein CASGLAGGNNEQFF.

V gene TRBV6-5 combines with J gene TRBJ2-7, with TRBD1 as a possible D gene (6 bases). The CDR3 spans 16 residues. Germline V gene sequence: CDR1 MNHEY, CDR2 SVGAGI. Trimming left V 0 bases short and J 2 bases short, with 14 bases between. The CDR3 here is CASSYSRAQGTYEQYF. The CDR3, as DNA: TGTGCCAGCAGTTACTCGAGGGCTCAGGGGACCTACGAGCAGTACTTC.

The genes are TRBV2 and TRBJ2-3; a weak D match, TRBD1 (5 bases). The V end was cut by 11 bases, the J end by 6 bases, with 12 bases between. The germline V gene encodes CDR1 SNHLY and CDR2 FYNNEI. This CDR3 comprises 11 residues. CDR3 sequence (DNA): TGTGCCTCCCAGGGCATGGATACGCAGTATTTT. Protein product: CASQGMDTQYF.

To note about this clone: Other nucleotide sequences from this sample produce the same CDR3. CDR3 sequence (DNA): TGCAGCGTTGAGGAAGGGGGTGGCAATCAGCCCCAGCATTTT. This sequence encodes CSVEEGGGNQPQHF. The chain links TRBV29-1 to TRBJ1-5; D is possibly TRBD1 (6 bases). The ends were cut back, 3 bases at V and 2 bases at J, with 11 bases in the middle. The CDR3 runs to 14 residues. The germline gives CDR1 SQVTM, CDR2 ANQGSEA.

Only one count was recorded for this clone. CDR3 protein: CASSQAQDTSYEQYF. The CDR3 bases are TGCGCCAGCAGCCAAGCCCAGGACACGTCCTACGAGCAGTACTTC. V gene TRBV4-3 combines with J gene TRBJ2-7, with D maybe TRBD1 (5 bases). The V end was cut by 1 base, the J end by 1 base, with 11 bases between. Germline values: CDR1 LGHNA, CDR2 YSLEER. The length of the CDR3 is 15 residues.

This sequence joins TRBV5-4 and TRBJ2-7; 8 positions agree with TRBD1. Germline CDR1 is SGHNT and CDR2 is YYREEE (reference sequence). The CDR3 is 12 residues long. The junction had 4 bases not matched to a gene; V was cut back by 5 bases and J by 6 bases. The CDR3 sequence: CASRQGGGEQYF. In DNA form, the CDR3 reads TGTGCCAGCAGACAGGGGGGCGGCGAGCAGTACTTC.